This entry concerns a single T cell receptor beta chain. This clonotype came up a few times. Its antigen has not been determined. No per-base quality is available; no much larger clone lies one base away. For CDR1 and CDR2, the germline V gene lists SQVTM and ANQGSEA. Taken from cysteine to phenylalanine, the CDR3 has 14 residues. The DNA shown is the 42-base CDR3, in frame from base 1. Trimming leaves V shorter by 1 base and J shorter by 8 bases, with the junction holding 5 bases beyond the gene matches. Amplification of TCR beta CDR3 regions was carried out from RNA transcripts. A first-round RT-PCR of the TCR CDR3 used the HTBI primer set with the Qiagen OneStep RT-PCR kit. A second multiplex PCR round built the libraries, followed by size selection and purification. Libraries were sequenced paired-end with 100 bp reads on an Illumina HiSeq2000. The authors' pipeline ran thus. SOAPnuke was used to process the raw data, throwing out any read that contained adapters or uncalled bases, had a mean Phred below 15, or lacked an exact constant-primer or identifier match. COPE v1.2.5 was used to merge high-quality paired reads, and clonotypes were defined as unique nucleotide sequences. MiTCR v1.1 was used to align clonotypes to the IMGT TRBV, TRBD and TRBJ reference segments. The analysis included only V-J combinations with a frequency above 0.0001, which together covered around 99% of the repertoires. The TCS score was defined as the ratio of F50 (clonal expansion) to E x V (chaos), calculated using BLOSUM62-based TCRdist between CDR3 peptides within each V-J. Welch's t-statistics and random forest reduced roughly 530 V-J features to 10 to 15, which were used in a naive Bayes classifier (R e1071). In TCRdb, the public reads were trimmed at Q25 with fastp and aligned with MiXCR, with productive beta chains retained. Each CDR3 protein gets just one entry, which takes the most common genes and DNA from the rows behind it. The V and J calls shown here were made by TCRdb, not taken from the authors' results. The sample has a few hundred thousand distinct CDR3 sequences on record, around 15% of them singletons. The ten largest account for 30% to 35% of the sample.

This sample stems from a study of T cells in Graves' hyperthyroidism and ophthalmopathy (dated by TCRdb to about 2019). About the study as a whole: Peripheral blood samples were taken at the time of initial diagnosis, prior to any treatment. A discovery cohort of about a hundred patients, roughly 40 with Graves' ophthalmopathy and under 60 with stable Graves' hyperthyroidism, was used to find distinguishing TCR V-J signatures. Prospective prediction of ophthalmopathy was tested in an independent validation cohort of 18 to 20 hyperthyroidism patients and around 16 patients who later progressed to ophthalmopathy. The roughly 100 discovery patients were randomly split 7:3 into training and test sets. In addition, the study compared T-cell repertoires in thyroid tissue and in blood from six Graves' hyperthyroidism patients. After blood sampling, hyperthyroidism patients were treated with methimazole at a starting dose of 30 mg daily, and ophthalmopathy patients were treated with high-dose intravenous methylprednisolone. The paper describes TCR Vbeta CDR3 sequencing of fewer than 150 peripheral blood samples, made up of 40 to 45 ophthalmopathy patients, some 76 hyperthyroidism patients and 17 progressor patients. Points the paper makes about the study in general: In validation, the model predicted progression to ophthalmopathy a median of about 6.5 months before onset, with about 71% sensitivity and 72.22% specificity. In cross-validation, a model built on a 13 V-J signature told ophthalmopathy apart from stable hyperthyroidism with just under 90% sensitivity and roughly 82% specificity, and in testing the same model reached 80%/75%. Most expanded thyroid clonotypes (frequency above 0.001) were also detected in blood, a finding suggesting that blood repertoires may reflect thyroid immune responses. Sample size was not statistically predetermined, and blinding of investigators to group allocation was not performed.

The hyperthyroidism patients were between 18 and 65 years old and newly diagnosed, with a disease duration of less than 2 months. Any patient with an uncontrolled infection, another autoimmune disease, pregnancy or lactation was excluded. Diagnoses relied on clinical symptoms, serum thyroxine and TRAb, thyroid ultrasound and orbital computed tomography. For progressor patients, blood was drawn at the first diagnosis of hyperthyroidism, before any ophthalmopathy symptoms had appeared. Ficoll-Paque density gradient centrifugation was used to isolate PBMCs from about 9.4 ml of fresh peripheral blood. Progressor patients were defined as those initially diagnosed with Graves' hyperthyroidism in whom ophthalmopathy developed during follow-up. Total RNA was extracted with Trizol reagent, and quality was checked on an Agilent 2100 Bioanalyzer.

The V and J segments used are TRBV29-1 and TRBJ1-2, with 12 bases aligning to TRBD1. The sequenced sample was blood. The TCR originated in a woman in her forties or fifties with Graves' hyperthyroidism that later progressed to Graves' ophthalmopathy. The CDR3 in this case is CSVEGGQGAGGYTF. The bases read TGCAGCGTTGAAGGGGGACAGGGGGCGGGAGGCTACACCTTC.